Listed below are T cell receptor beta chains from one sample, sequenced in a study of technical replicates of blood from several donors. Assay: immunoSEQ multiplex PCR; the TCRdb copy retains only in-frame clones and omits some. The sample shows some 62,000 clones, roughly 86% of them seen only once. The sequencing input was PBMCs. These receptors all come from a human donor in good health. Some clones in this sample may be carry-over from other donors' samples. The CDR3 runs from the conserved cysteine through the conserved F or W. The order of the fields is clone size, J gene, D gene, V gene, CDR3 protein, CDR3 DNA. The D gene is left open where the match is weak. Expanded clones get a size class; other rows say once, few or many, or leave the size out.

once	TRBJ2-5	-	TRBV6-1	CASSENSGRGPETQYF	TGTGCCAGCAGTGAAAATAGCGGCCGGGGACCAGAGACCCAGTACTTC
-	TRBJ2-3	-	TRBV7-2	CASSRPLVDPTDTQYF	TGTGCCAGCAGTAGACCCCTAGTGGATCCCACAGATACGCAGTATTTT
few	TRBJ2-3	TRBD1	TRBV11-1	CASSPYGQGAGDTQYF	TGTGCCAGCAGCCCCTACGGACAGGGGGCCGGTGATACGCAGTATTTT
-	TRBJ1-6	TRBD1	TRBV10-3	CAISERQGATYNSPLHF	TGTGCCATCAGTGAAAGGCAGGGGGCTACCTATAATTCACCCCTCCACTTT
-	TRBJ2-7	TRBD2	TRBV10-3	CAIRSGAYEQYF	TGTGCCATCAGAAGCGGGGCCTACGAGCAGTACTTC
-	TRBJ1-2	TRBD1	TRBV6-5	CASSSGTGVFTF	TGTGCCAGCAGCTCCGGGACAGGGGTCTTTACCTTC
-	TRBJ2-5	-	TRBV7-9	CASSLAPRMETQYF	TGTGCCAGCAGCTTAGCCCCCAGGATGGAGACCCAGTACTTC
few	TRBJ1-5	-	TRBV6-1	CASSDEGLGPQHF	TGTGCCAGCAGTGACGAGGGCCTAGGGCCCCAGCATTTT
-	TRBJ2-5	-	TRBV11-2	CASSTGQKVGETQYF	TGTGCCAGCAGCACAGGACAGAAAGTGGGGGAGACCCAGTACTTC
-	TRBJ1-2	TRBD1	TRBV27	CASSGTGHYGYTF	TGTGCCAGCAGTGGGACAGGGCACTATGGCTACACCTTC
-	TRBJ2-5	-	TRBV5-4	CASSQNSGGAETQYF	TGTGCCAGCAGCCAAAACTCCGGTGGGGCCGAGACCCAGTACTTC
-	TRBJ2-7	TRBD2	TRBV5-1	CASSLSSGGAYEQYF	TGCGCCAGCAGCTTATCTAGCGGGGGGGCTTACGAGCAGTACTTC
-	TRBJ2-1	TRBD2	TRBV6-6	CASSLSGGTYNEQFF	TGTGCCAGCAGTCTTAGCGGGGGTACCTACAATGAGCAGTTCTTC
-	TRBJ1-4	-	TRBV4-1	CASSPVGEAGFEKLFF	TGCGCCAGCAGCCCGGTGGGTGAGGCAGGGTTCGAAAAACTGTTTTTT
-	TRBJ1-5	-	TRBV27	CASSETGVGNQPQHF	TGTGCCAGCAGTGAAACAGGAGTAGGCAATCAGCCCCAGCATTTT
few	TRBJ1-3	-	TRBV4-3	CASSLRAGEGGNTIYF	TGCGCCAGCAGCCTCCGGGCGGGGGAGGGTGGAAACACCATATATTTT
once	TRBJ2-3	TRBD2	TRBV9	CASSVELAGGSTDTQYF	TGTGCCAGCAGCGTAGAATTAGCGGGGGGTAGCACAGATACGCAGTATTTT
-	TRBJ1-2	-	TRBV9	CASSAAWGVGYGYTF	TGTGCCAGCAGCGCAGCCTGGGGGGTTGGCTATGGCTACACCTTC
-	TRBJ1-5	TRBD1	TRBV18	CASSPIGQGGQPQHF	TGTGCCAGCTCACCCATTGGACAGGGCGGTCAGCCCCAGCATTTT